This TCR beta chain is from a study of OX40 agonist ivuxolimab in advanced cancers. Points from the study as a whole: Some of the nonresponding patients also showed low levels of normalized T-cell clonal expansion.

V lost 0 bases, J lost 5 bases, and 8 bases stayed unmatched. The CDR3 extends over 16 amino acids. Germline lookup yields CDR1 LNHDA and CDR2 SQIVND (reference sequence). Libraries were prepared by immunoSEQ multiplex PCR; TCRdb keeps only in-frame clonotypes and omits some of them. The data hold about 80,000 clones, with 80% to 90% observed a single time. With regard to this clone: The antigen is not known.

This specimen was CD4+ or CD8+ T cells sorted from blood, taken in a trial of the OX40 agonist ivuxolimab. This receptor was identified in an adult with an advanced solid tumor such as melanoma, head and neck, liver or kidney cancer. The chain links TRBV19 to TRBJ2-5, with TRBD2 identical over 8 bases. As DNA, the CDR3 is TGTGCCAGTAGTATAGACGGGAGGGCCTTGGGGGAGACCCAGTACTTC. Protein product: CASSIDGRALGETQYF.